This T cell receptor (beta chain) was documented in a study of human T cells and chemical hapten exposure. Indicated time point: pre-sensitization, week 0. Treatment in this sample: therapeutic diphenylcyclopropenone sensitization with weekly scalp DPC. Staff drew blood before applying each patch test. Total RNA was isolated from whole blood that had not been fractionated. Findings and limits, study-wide: TCRs whose frequency exceeded 1 in 1000 remained the same following DPC sensitization. Expanded TCR sets contained significantly more large CDR3 similarity clusters than controls.

In TCRdb, the RACE reads were re-called with MiXCR into one record per CDR3 protein. The table lists 300,000 to 450,000 distinct CDR3 sequences, 5.1% of them singletons, with around 2.6% in the top ten. About this clonotype: Its antigen is as yet unknown.

V was pared by 3 bases and J by 1 base, with 6 bases between. Germline V CDR1 and CDR2: SGHTA, FQGNSA. CDR3 length: 13 residues. The specimen was whole blood, collected in connection with sensitization to the hapten diphenylcyclopropenone (DPC). V is TRBV7-2 and J is TRBJ1-1, with D unclear. The sequence came from a woman between 45 and 65 years old with alopecia areata. Some clones in this sample may be carry-over from other donors' samples. CDR3 DNA: TGTGCCAGCAGCTTCTCGGCGAACACTGAAGCTTTCTTT. Translation gives CASSFSANTEAFF. The full variable domain, completed using reference TRBV7-2 and TRBJ1-1, is GAGVSQSPSNKVTEKGKDVELRCDPISGHTALYWYRQSLGQGLEFLIYFQGNSAPDKSGLPSDRFSAERTGGSVSTLTIQRTQQEDSAVYLCASSFSANTEAFFGQGTRLTVV.